The rows below give T cell receptor beta chains drawn from one sample of a study of beta chain features in type 1 diabetes. Some clones are missing from TCRdb's copy, which holds only in-frame ones; the method was immunoSEQ multiplex PCR. The sample records around 250,000 clones, around 22% being singletons. The sample was naive CD4+ T cells from blood. The receptors come from a woman aged 25 to 39 with type 1 diabetes. The CDR3 runs from the conserved cysteine through the conserved F or W. Fields, in order: CDR3 DNA, CDR3 protein, D gene, CDR3 length, V gene, J gene, clone size. The D gene is left open where the match is weak. Not every row has a clone size; where given, it reads once, few, many or a size class.

DNA: TGCAGCGTTGGCCTCCAGCGGGAGGCCTACGAGCAGTACTTC
CDR3: CSVGLQREAYEQYF
D: TRBD2
length: 14
V: TRBV29-1
J: TRBJ2-7
size: .

DNA: TGTGCCAGCAGCGTTAGCGGGAGCTCCTACAATGAGCAGTTCTTC
CDR3: CASSVSGSSYNEQFF
D: TRBD2
length: 15
V: TRBV9
J: TRBJ2-1
size: .

DNA: TGTGCCAGCAGCCCGACTAGCGGGTTAACAGATACGCAGTATTTT
CDR3: CASSPTSGLTDTQYF
D: TRBD2
length: 15
V: TRBV7-3
J: TRBJ2-3
size: few

DNA: TGTGCCAGCAGCGTAGCCCCTAGCGGGATTGATACGCAGTATTTT
CDR3: CASSVAPSGIDTQYF
D: TRBD2
length: 15
V: TRBV9
J: TRBJ2-3
size: few

DNA: TGTGCCAGCAGCTTTGCGGTAGCCTACGAGCAGTACTTC
CDR3: CASSFAVAYEQYF
D: .
length: 13
V: TRBV7-9
J: TRBJ2-7
size: .

DNA: TGTGCCTGGAGCGCCGGGGGACGCCAAGAGACCCAGTACTTC
CDR3: CAWSAGGRQETQYF
D: .
length: 14
V: TRBV30
J: TRBJ2-5
size: .

DNA: TGCGCCAGCAGCGGTCCGACAGGGTCGGGCACTGAAGCTTTCTTT
CDR3: CASSGPTGSGTEAFF
D: TRBD1
length: 15
V: TRBV5-1
J: TRBJ1-1
size: few

DNA: TGTGCCAGCAGCCAAGAAAAACTAGCGGGAGAGGTGGAGACCCAGTACTTC
CDR3: CASSQEKLAGEVETQYF
D: TRBD2
length: 17
V: TRBV14
J: TRBJ2-5
size: few

DNA: TGTGCCAGCAGTTACGGGGGGACAGGGGGCGGCTATGGCTACACCTTC
CDR3: CASSYGGTGGGYGYTF
D: TRBD1
length: 16
V: TRBV6-5
J: TRBJ1-2
size: .

DNA: TGTGCCAGCAGCCAAGTAACTAGCGGATCCTACAATGAGCAGTTCTTC
CDR3: CASSQVTSGSYNEQFF
D: TRBD2
length: 16
V: TRBV4-2
J: TRBJ2-1
size: few

DNA: TGTGCCAGCAGCCAAGGATACGGAGGTGGACCTGGCGAGCAGTACTTC
CDR3: CASSQGYGGGPGEQYF
D: .
length: 16
V: TRBV14
J: TRBJ2-7
size: few

DNA: TGTGCCTGGAGTGTAGACAGGGGCACTGAAGCTTTCTTT
CDR3: CAWSVDRGTEAFF
D: TRBD1
length: 13
V: TRBV30
J: TRBJ1-1
size: few

DNA: TGTGCCAGCTCACCAGGTTCGGCAGGACTTTACAATGAGCAGTTCTTC
CDR3: CASSPGSAGLYNEQFF
D: .
length: 16
V: TRBV18
J: TRBJ2-1
size: few

DNA: TGTGCCAGCAGTTTACAGTCCCAGAATACGCAGTATTTT
CDR3: CASSLQSQNTQYF
D: .
length: 13
V: TRBV27
J: TRBJ2-3
size: few

DNA: TGCGCCAGCAGCCGGGGACTAGCGGGGACAGAGACCCAGTACTTC
CDR3: CASSRGLAGTETQYF
D: TRBD2
length: 15
V: TRBV4-1
J: TRBJ2-5
size: few

DNA: TGTGCCAGCAGCGGAAGACAGGAGACGAACACCGGGGAGCTGTTTTTT
CDR3: CASSGRQETNTGELFF
D: .
length: 16
V: TRBV9
J: TRBJ2-2
size: .

DNA: TGCAGCGTTTCGGGACAGGGGTATGGCTACACCTTC
CDR3: CSVSGQGYGYTF
D: TRBD1
length: 12
V: TRBV29-1
J: TRBJ1-2
size: few

DNA: TGTGCCTGGAGTCTCAGGCGGGGAGGCTACACCTTC
CDR3: CAWSLRRGGYTF
D: .
length: 12
V: TRBV30
J: TRBJ1-2
size: .

DNA: TGTGCCAGCAGTGAATCCCCTGACAGGGGTGAGACCCAGTACTTC
CDR3: CASSESPDRGETQYF
D: TRBD1
length: 15
V: TRBV25-1
J: TRBJ2-5
size: few

DNA: TGCGCCAGCAGCCGACCGGGACAGGAGGGGTACGAGCAGTACTTC
CDR3: CASSRPGQEGYEQYF
D: TRBD1
length: 15
V: TRBV4-1
J: TRBJ2-7
size: few

DNA: TGTGCCAGCTCACCAACGGGGACTAGCGACTACAATGAGCAGTTCTTC
CDR3: CASSPTGTSDYNEQFF
D: TRBD2
length: 16
V: TRBV18
J: TRBJ2-1
size: .

DNA: TGCAGCGTTGACCCCGGTTGGACAGGGTGGGACACTGAAGCTTTCTTT
CDR3: CSVDPGWTGWDTEAFF
D: TRBD1
length: 16
V: TRBV29-1
J: TRBJ1-1
size: few

DNA: TGTGCCAGCAGCCAAGGCCCTCGGAATGAGCAGTTCTTC
CDR3: CASSQGPRNEQFF
D: .
length: 13
V: TRBV14
J: TRBJ2-1
size: .

DNA: TGCGCCAGCAGCCGAGGGACAGGGACCTACGAGCAGTACTTC
CDR3: CASSRGTGTYEQYF
D: TRBD1
length: 14
V: TRBV5-1
J: TRBJ2-7
size: few

DNA: TGTGCCAGTGACAGGGAAAGATACACTGAAGCTTTCTTT
CDR3: CASDRERYTEAFF
D: TRBD1
length: 13
V: TRBV2
J: TRBJ1-1
size: few

DNA: TGTGCCAGCAGCCCTCAGAGCGGGACCGAGCAGTACTTC
CDR3: CASSPQSGTEQYF
D: .
length: 13
V: TRBV21-1
J: TRBJ2-7
size: few

DNA: TGCGCCAGCAGCACCGGGACAGGGGGAAACACCATATATTTT
CDR3: CASSTGTGGNTIYF
D: TRBD1
length: 14
V: TRBV23-1
J: TRBJ1-3
size: few

DNA: TGTGCCAGCAGGCCCTCCTTACAGGCCTATGGCTACACCTTC
CDR3: CASRPSLQAYGYTF
D: .
length: 14
V: TRBV2
J: TRBJ1-2
size: .

DNA: TGTGCCAGCAGACCAAATCCGGGGGACAGGGTAAACTATGGCTACACCTTC
CDR3: CASRPNPGDRVNYGYTF
D: TRBD1
length: 17
V: TRBV7-9
J: TRBJ1-2
size: .

DNA: TGTGCCAGCAGCTCGACAGTAAACACTGAAGCTTTCTTT
CDR3: CASSSTVNTEAFF
D: .
length: 13
V: TRBV7-3
J: TRBJ1-1
size: .

DNA: TGCGCCAGCAGCTTGGCCGGAGGGGCTGGGGCCAACGTCCTGACTTTC
CDR3: CASSLAGGAGANVLTF
D: .
length: 16
V: TRBV5-1
J: TRBJ2-6
size: .

DNA: TGTGCCAGCAGCAGCGATGGCTTCGGGACCCAGTACTTC
CDR3: CASSSDGFGTQYF
D: .
length: 13
V: TRBV6-1
J: TRBJ2-5
size: few

DNA: TGCGCCAGCAGCCAACCAGGGGGAAGCTCCTACGAGCAGTACTTC
CDR3: CASSQPGGSSYEQYF
D: TRBD1
length: 15
V: TRBV4-1
J: TRBJ2-7
size: few

DNA: TGCGCCAGCAGCTTGGCACATGCCGTGGAGGGAGATACGCAGTATTTT
CDR3: CASSLAHAVEGDTQYF
D: .
length: 16
V: TRBV5-1
J: TRBJ2-3
size: .

DNA: TGTGCCAGCTCACCTAGTCGGACAGACCAAGAGACCCAGTACTTC
CDR3: CASSPSRTDQETQYF
D: .
length: 15
V: TRBV18
J: TRBJ2-5
size: .

DNA: TGCAGCGTTGTCCACAGGGGGCGCTCCCTTGAGCAGTTCTTC
CDR3: CSVVHRGRSLEQFF
D: TRBD1
length: 14
V: TRBV29-1
J: TRBJ2-1
size: .

DNA: TGCACCAGCAGCCTCTCTGCCCAGGAACAACTAGCCAAAAACATTCAGTACTTC
CDR3: CTSSLSAQEQLAKNIQYF
D: .
length: 18
V: TRBV1
J: TRBJ2-4
size: .

DNA: TGTGCCAGCAGCCCCTCGACAGGGGGCAGGACTGAAGCTTTCTTT
CDR3: CASSPSTGGRTEAFF
D: TRBD1
length: 15
V: TRBV4-2
J: TRBJ1-1
size: .